These 15 T cell receptor beta chains were all obtained from the same sample, sequenced in a study of T-cell reconstitution after alpha-beta-depleted transplantation in children. Unique molecular identifiers were used to barcode this TCRbeta library. TCRdb re-called the PCR reads with MiXCR, one entry per CDR3 protein. This sample has about 540,000 distinct CDR3 sequences; approximately 20% occur once, and the top ten carry less than 4%. This sample comprised PBMCs from the stem cell graft donor, obtained from the stem cell graft. The receptors derive from a human donor who donated a stem cell graft to a child with acute lymphoblastic leukemia.

This clonotype was found a few times. V and J are TRBV20-1 and TRBJ2-7, with D tentatively TRBD1 (5 bases). The CDR3 spans 11 residues. V lost 4 bases and J lost 7, with 11 bases in between. In germline, CDR1 is DFQATT, CDR2 SNEGSKA (reference sequence). CDR3 amino acids: CSAKWAGEQYF. CDR3 in DNA: TGCAGTGCTAAATGGGCAGGGGAGCAGTACTTC.

This clonotype has a handful of counts. This chain uses TRBV29-1 with TRBJ2-7, with TRBD2 matching over 13 bases. The germline V gene encodes CDR1 SQVTM and CDR2 ANQGSEA. The trim removed 6 bases at V and 8 bases at J, leaving 13 bases unmatched. This CDR3 region has 15 residues. The CDR3 DNA follows: TGCAGCGTCGACAGGGGGACTAGCGGGGCCTCGAAGCAGTACTTC. Residues: CSVDRGTSGASKQYF.

The chain employs TRBV20-1 and TRBJ2-7; 9 nucleotides line up with TRBD2. This CDR3 region has 12 residues. Germline V lookup: CDR1 DFQATT, CDR2 SNEGSKA (reference sequence). The V segment lost 7 bases and the J segment 3 bases; nucleotides outside the gene matches: 4. The CDR3 sequence is CSVRAGGYEQYF. In DNA, the CDR3 is TGCAGTGTGAGAGCGGGAGGCTACGAGCAGTACTTC.

The chain has TRBV21-1 and TRBJ2-3; TRBD1 was called by the table and not checked on the DNA. TRBV21-1 is reported as a pseudogene. This CDR3 has 10 amino acids. For the CDR3, the DNA is TGTGCCAGCAGCTACCTACAGGGCTATTTT. Translated: CASSYLQGYF.

At least ten counts were recorded for this clonotype. The chain employs TRBV27 and TRBJ2-7, with 9 bases lining up with TRBD2. J gave up 4 bases and V 5 bases, and 6 bases lay outside the gene matches. The V gene's germline CDR1 is MNHEY and CDR2 SMNVEV (reference sequence). The CDR3 is 14 residues long. CDR3 DNA sequence: TGTGCCAGCAGTCCCCCCAGCGGGAGGTACGAGCAGTACTTC. Protein product: CASSPPSGRYEQYF.

In its sample, this clonotype was seen a few times. J is TRBJ2-1 and V is TRBV20-1, with 9 bases identical to TRBD2. V lost 0 bases and J lost 9; bases outside the gene matches: 6. Germline V gene lookup returns CDR1 DFQATT and CDR2 SNEGSKA (reference sequence). This CDR3 is 14 amino acids long. DNA of the CDR3: TGCAGTGCTAGAGAGCGGGAGGGCCTAGGTGAGCAGTTCTTC. It is translated as CSAREREGLGEQFF.

This chain joins TRBV4-1 and TRBJ2-3, with D tentatively TRBD1 or TRBD2 (5 bases each). The CDR3 has 15 amino acids. CDR1 is MGHRA, CDR2 YSYEKL, per germline. Trimming shortened V by 4 bases and J by 5 bases, and 16 bases separated the two germline ends. The CDR3 spells CASSPGTADGDTQYF. CDR3 sequence (DNA): TGCGCCAGCAGCCCCGGGACCGCGGACGGAGATACGCAGTATTTT.

The sample holds a few counts of this clonotype. The chain employs TRBV10-3 and TRBJ2-3; weak D call: TRBD2 (6 bases). CDR1 is ENHRY, CDR2 SYGVKD, per germline. The CDR3 extends over 17 amino acids. The V end lost 2 bases, the J end lost 1 base, and 16 bases lay between the germline ends. The CDR3 reads CAISEGLSIFRTDTQYF. The CDR3 DNA follows: TGTGCCATCAGTGAGGGACTATCTATCTTCCGCACAGATACGCAGTATTTT.

The gene calls are TRBV9 and TRBJ1-6; D is unclear. The CDR3 runs to 15 residues. CDR1 SGDLS and CDR2 YYNGEE come from the germline V gene. The germline V and J ends were trimmed by 3 bases and 9 bases, with 16 bases remaining between them. The CDR3: CASSGGEMTSSPLHF. CDR3 sequence (DNA): TGTGCCAGCAGCGGCGGGGAAATGACTAGTTCACCCCTCCACTTT.

The chain recombines TRBV11-1 with TRBJ2-2, with 8 bases lining up with TRBD1. Germline V lookup: CDR1 SGHAT, CDR2 FQDESV (reference sequence). The V and J ends lost 2 bases and 7 bases, in that order; junction bases with no gene match: 15. CDR3 length: 18 residues. CDR3 loop: CASSLYPGQGRTFGELFF. CDR3 coding DNA: TGTGCCAGCAGCTTATACCCCGGACAGGGTCGGACTTTCGGGGAGCTGTTTTTT.

The chain has TRBV12-3 or TRBV12-4 and TRBJ1-4; 7 positions agree with TRBD1. V gave up 6 bases and J gave up 0 bases; unmatched junction bases: 16. The CDR3 extends over 19 amino acids. CDR3: CASRGQRKDSNATNEKLFF. The DNA of the CDR3 is TGTGCCAGCAGGGGACAGAGAAAGGACTCGAATGCAACTAATGAAAAACTGTTTTTT.

This clonotype appeared a few times. The V and J genes are TRBV20-1 and TRBJ2-2, with D possibly being TRBD2 (6 bases). Germline CDR1 is DFQATT and CDR2 is SNEGSKA (reference sequence). V lost 3 bases and J 7 bases, leaving 15 bases between the germline ends. The CDR3 runs to 14 residues. CDR3 DNA sequence: TGCAGTGCTAGCGGGAGTAGGGCTAACGGGGAGCTGTTTTTT. Protein: CSASGSRANGELFF.

This clonotype was seen a few times. V usage is TRBV20-1 and J usage is TRBJ2-6, with 9 bases matching TRBD1. The CDR3 totals 17 residues. The ends lost 2 bases at V and 2 bases at J; junction bases unmatched: 7. CDR1 and CDR2 (germline): DFQATT, SNEGSKA (reference sequence). CDR3 amino acids: CSARTWDRAAGANVLTF. The CDR3 coding sequence is TGCAGTGCTAGAACTTGGGACAGGGCGGCTGGGGCCAACGTCCTGACTTTC.

The chain is built from TRBV11-2 and TRBJ2-3, with 10 bases that match TRBD2. V shed 0 bases, J shed 2 bases, and the junction held 5 bases outside the gene matches. CDR1 is SGHAT, CDR2 FQNNGV, per germline. This CDR3 region has 17 residues. In nucleotides, the CDR3 is TGTGCCAGCAGCTTAGAATGGACTAGCGGACCCACAGATACGCAGTATTTT. Translated, it gives CASSLEWTSGPTDTQYF.

This clonotype was detected only a few times. The chain recombines TRBV18 with TRBJ2-3, with D perhaps matching TRBD1 (6 bases). Germline assignment: CDR1 KGHSH and CDR2 LQKENI. The CDR3 contains 15 residues. The V end lost 6 bases, the J end lost 0 bases, and 13 bases lay between the germline ends. CDR3 sequence: CASSARDTSTDTQYF. Here the CDR3 DNA reads TGTGCCAGCTCGGCCCGGGACACCAGCACAGATACGCAGTATTTT.